These 12 T cell receptor beta chains were sequenced from one sample in a study of blood T cell repertoires in COVID-19 (TCRdb year 2020). The library relied on the immunoSEQ multiplex PCR assay. TCRdb retrieved this table from immuneACCESS and kept in-frame rearrangements only. Not all clones are present; in checked studies, unresolved V genes account for under half, and no reason is known for the remainder. The sample table lists 250,000 or so clones, approximately 84% of them with a count of one. The top ten hold under 8% of the sample. Sequencing was carried out using PBMCs or T cells enriched from blood (not recorded which). These receptors all stem from a woman between 45 and 60 years old who had been exposed to COVID-19.

The rearrangement uses TRBV11-2 and TRBJ2-5; 8 bases map to TRBD2. V lost 2 bases to trimming and J lost 9 bases; unmatched junction nucleotides: 11. Looked up from germline, CDR1 is SGHAT and CDR2 is FQNNGV. This CDR3 is built from 15 residues. CDR3 region: CASSLSGGPLGAQYF. As DNA, the CDR3 is TGTGCCAGCAGCTTAAGCGGGGGTCCCCTAGGGGCCCAGTACTTC.

This sequence joins TRBV6-5 and TRBJ1-5; TRBD1 might be the D (5 bases). Germline CDR1 reads MNHEY; CDR2 reads SVGAGI. The CDR3 is 11 amino acids. With 11 bases removed from V and 1 base from J, the gap between germline ends came to 6 bases. The CDR3: CAGGSNQPQHF. As DNA, the CDR3 is TGTGCCGGGGGGAGCAATCAGCCCCAGCATTTT.

The chain recombines TRBV9 with TRBJ2-5; a weak D match, TRBD2 (6 bases). V shed 4 bases and J shed 4 bases, with 14 bases lying between them. The CDR3 is 14 residues long. Germline values: CDR1 SGDLS, CDR2 YYNGEE. CDR3 region: CASSPGRGGETQYF. DNA for the CDR3: TGTGCCAGCAGCCCGGGGCGGGGAGGAGAGACCCAGTACTTC.

The chain employs TRBV19 and TRBJ2-3; 7 bases are shared with TRBD1. The CDR3 consists of 14 residues. V dropped 3 bases and J dropped 3; count of bases not matched to a gene: 3. Germline V lookup: CDR1 LNHDA, CDR2 SQIVND (reference sequence). DNA of the CDR3: TGTGCCAGTAGTATGAACAGGGGAACAGATACGCAGTATTTT. Protein: CASSMNRGTDTQYF.

The chain carries TRBV4-2 and TRBJ2-5; D remains unclear. This CDR3 is 14 amino acids long. Germline CDR1 and CDR2: LGHNA and YNFKEQ. Trimming removed 4 bases at V and 1 base at J, with 10 bases between. CDR3 amino acids: CASSLNSPQETQYF. The CDR3 region has the DNA TGTGCCAGCAGCCTGAATAGCCCCCAAGAGACCCAGTACTTC.

The rearrangement uses TRBV9 and TRBJ2-3; 8 bases agree with TRBD2. Trimming cost V 4 bases and J 4 bases; bases outside gene matches: 14. Germline values: CDR1 SGDLS, CDR2 YYNGEE. The length of the CDR3 is 17 residues. The CDR3 loop reads CASSRVRAGVFSDTQYF. The CDR3 DNA follows: TGTGCCAGCAGCCGTGTGCGAGCGGGGGTTTTTTCAGATACGCAGTATTTT.

This CDR3 is CASTSMGGFDGYTF. The CDR3 coding sequence is TGTGCCAGCACTTCTATGGGGGGATTCGATGGCTACACCTTC. The J gene is TRBJ1-2, the V gene TRBV25-1; D may be TRBD1 (5 bases). This CDR3 has 14 amino acids. Trimming removed 7 bases at V and 6 bases at J, with 18 bases between. Germline V gene sequence: CDR1 MGHDK, CDR2 SYGVNS.

The chain couples TRBV4-3 to TRBJ2-7; maybe TRBD2 (7 bases). There are 15 residues in the CDR3. In germline, CDR1 is LGHNA, CDR2 YSLEER. Trimming shortened V by 0 bases and J by 2 bases, and 11 bases separated the two germline ends. This chain's CDR3 is CASSQDRGGPYEQYF. In nucleotides, the CDR3 is TGCGCCAGCAGCCAAGATAGGGGGGGACCCTACGAGCAGTACTTC.

V is TRBV5-4 and J is TRBJ1-2; TRBD1 might be the D (6 bases). Germline CDR1 is SGHNT and CDR2 is YYREEE (reference sequence). Trimming removed 4 bases from V and 4 bases from J, with 14 bases in between. The CDR3 loop spans 14 amino acids. The CDR3, as DNA: TGTGCCAGCAGCCCAGAGGGGGGGGTCTATGGCTACACCTTC. Protein product: CASSPEGGVYGYTF.

The chain has TRBV19 and TRBJ1-2; the D gene is possibly TRBD1 (6 bases). From germline, CDR1 is LNHDA and CDR2 SQIVND (reference sequence). V lost 3 bases, J lost 1 base, and 18 bases lay in between. The CDR3 spans 17 residues. The CDR3 reads CASSIGDRFHFNYGYTF. In nucleotides, the CDR3 is TGTGCCAGTAGTATTGGCGACAGGTTCCATTTTAACTATGGCTACACCTTC.

The chain carries TRBV5-1 and TRBJ1-2; D gene unclear. The germline CDR1 and CDR2 sequences are SGHRS and YFSETQ. Deletions cut 0 bases from V and 5 bases from J, with 8 bases between. There are 13 residues in the CDR3. CDR3 region: CASSLDYFYGYTF. CDR3 bases: TGCGCCAGCAGCTTGGATTATTTTTATGGCTACACCTTC.

V usage is TRBV7-9 and J usage is TRBJ1-2; D is perhaps TRBD1 (5 bases). V was shortened by 8 bases and J by 4 bases, with 14 bases between the two germline ends. The CDR3 sequence is 13 residues long. CDR1 is SEHNR, CDR2 FQNEAQ, per germline (reference sequence). The DNA of the CDR3 is TGTGCCAGCTGGGGCAGCAACATCTATGGCTACACCTTC. Amino acids: CASWGSNIYGYTF.